The 8 T cell receptor beta chains listed next were all sequenced from one sample in a study of cytomegalovirus exposure and HLA in healthy donors. The PCR ran on 60 Vbeta and 13 Jbeta primers. Assay used: immunoSEQ multiplex PCR; TCRdb lists only in-frame clones, some missing. This table has about 77,000 clones, approximately 75% appearing once. Input material: PBMCs. Receptors originate from a middle-aged woman in good health and CMV-seronegative.

This clone was found a few times. This chain links TRBV6-1 with TRBJ1-1; D gene ambiguous. From germline, CDR1 is MNHNS and CDR2 SASEGT. Trimming removed 2 bases from V and 0 bases from J, with 10 bases in between. This CDR3 has 15 amino acids. The CDR3 region has the DNA TGTGCCAGCAGTGAATCAGTCGGGGTGAACACTGAAGCTTTCTTT. It yields the protein CASSESVGVNTEAFF.

This sequence joins TRBV5-1 and TRBJ1-2; 7 nucleotides match TRBD1. The CDR3 spans 13 residues. From germline, CDR1 is SGHRS and CDR2 YFSETQ. With V trimmed by 1 base and J by 3 bases, 0 bases remained unmatched. The CDR3: CASSLTGDYGYTF. In DNA, the CDR3 is TGCGCCAGCAGCTTGACAGGGGACTATGGCTACACCTTC.

Only one count was recorded for this clone. The CDR3 is CASSWWVAGVSHEQFF. The CDR3 DNA reads as TGTGCCAGCAGCTGGTGGGTAGCGGGAGTAAGCCATGAGCAGTTCTTC. The chain uses TRBV7-8 and TRBJ2-1; 9 nucleotides match TRBD2. Germline V gene sequence: CDR1 SGHVS, CDR2 FQNEAQ. There are 16 residues in the CDR3. V shed 4 bases and J 8 bases; nucleotides not matched to a gene: 12.

This sequence joins TRBV6-5 and TRBJ2-3, with a tentative D call TRBD2 (6 bases). The germline gives CDR1 MNHEY, CDR2 SVGAGI. This CDR3 has 14 residues. The V end was cut by 0 bases, the J end by 5 bases, with 9 bases between. The CDR3 DNA follows: TGTGCCAGCAGTTACTCAGGAGGGCAAGATACGCAGTATTTT. It yields the protein CASSYSGGQDTQYF.

V and J are TRBV7-2 and TRBJ2-7; 7 bases are shared with TRBD2. Germline V gene lookup returns CDR1 SGHTA and CDR2 FQGNSA. This CDR3 is 15 amino acids long. The trim removed 5 bases at V and 3 bases at J, leaving 10 bases unmatched. CDR3 nucleotides: TGTGCCAGCAGCCCTGATGGGGGGGTCCTCTACGAGCAGTACTTC. This codes for CASSPDGGVLYEQYF. The full variable domain, with the rest looked up from reference TRBV7-2 and TRBJ2-7, is GAGVSQSPSNKVTEKGKDVELRCDPISGHTALYWYRQSLGQGLEFLIYFQGNSAPDKSGLPSDRFSAERTGGSVSTLTIQRTQQEDSAVYLCASSPDGGVLYEQYFGPGTRLTVT.

The chain joins TRBV5-6 to TRBJ2-3, with TRBD2 identical over 8 bases. In germline, CDR1 is SGHDT, CDR2 YYEEEE. This CDR3 region has 16 residues. With 0 bases clipped from V and 2 bases from J, the junction kept 5 bases outside the gene matches. Written as DNA, the CDR3 is TGTGCCAGCAGCTTGGCGGTAGCGGGAAACACAGATACGCAGTATTTT. Translated, it gives CASSLAVAGNTDTQYF. Full variable domain (missing parts from reference TRBV5-6 and TRBJ2-3): DAGVTQSPTHLIKTRGQQVTLRCSPKSGHDTVSWYQQALGQGPQFIFQYYEEEERQRGNFPDRFSGHQFPNYSSELNVNALLLGDSALYLCASSLAVAGNTDTQYFGPGTRLTVL.

The rearrangement links TRBV2 to TRBJ1-4, with D possibly TRBD1 on 6 matching bases. The CDR3 length is 13 residues. Trimming pared 7 bases from V and 8 bases from J, leaving 14 bases between. From germline, CDR1 is SNHLY and CDR2 FYNNEI. The DNA for the CDR3 is TGTGCCAGCAACAGGGAGGGTCACGAAAAACTGTTTTTT. Its translation: CASNREGHEKLFF.

The rearrangement joins TRBV6-1 to TRBJ2-2; 7 bases map to TRBD1. J lost 6 bases, V lost 4 bases, and 2 bases had no gene match. The CDR3 is 13 amino acids. Per germline, CDR1 MNHNS and CDR2 SASEGT. The CDR3 nucleotides are TGTGCCAGCAGTGGACAGGGCTCCGGGGAGCTGTTTTTT. Its protein is CASSGQGSGELFF.